The 21 T cell receptor beta chains presented below share a single source sample, sequenced in a study of T cell changes during pregnancy in multiple sclerosis. Produced via immunoSEQ multiplex PCR; TCRdb's table is partial and in-frame only. The sample carries tens of thousands of clones, 92% recorded once. The material was peripheral blood, obtained in the first trimester of pregnancy. The origin of the receptors is a female donor with multiple sclerosis, enrolled in a pregnancy study.

The rearrangement joins TRBV29-1 to TRBJ1-5; 9 bases are a match to TRBD1. CDR1 SQVTM and CDR2 ANQGSEA come from the germline V gene. The junction had 4 bases not matched to a gene; V was cut back by 6 bases and J by 7 bases. This CDR3 has 12 residues. The CDR3 is CSVVGQGQPQHF. The DNA of the CDR3 is TGCAGCGTCGTGGGACAGGGCCAGCCCCAGCATTTT.

CDR3 region: CASSALAGGRGTTDTQYF. The DNA of the CDR3 is TGTGCCAGCAGCGCACTAGCGGGGGGGCGTGGGACCACAGATACGCAGTATTTT. The chain employs TRBV9 and TRBJ2-3; 13 nucleotides agree with TRBD2. This CDR3 region has 18 residues. After removal of 3 bases from V and 2 bases from J, the junction contained 9 bases not matched to a gene. Germline loops: CDR1 SGDLS, CDR2 YYNGEE.

The sample holds one count of this clone. V usage is TRBV5-8 and J usage is TRBJ2-5; a possible D gene is TRBD2 (6 bases). The J call may be wrong; the DNA end is better matched by TRBJ2-7. CDR3 length: 13 residues. Germline assignment: CDR1 SGHTS and CDR2 YDEGEE. The CDR3 region has the DNA TGTGCCAGCAGCTTCCCAGGAGGGGACGAGCAGTACTTC. This encodes CASSFPGGDEQYF.

The chain joins TRBV4-3 to TRBJ2-2; 7 positions match TRBD1. The CDR3 extends over 16 amino acids. The V gene's germline CDR1 is LGHNA and CDR2 YSLEER. The trim removed 1 base at V and 1 base at J, leaving 3 bases unmatched. CDR3 sequence (DNA): TGCGCCAGCAGCCAAGGTCCAGGGGGGAACACCGGGGAGCTGTTTTTT. Its translation: CASSQGPGGNTGELFF.

The CDR3 DNA reads TGTGCCAGCAGTCTGGACAGCCCAGGGACTGAAGCTTTCTTT. It yields the protein CASSLDSPGTEAFF. The chain links TRBV13 to TRBJ1-1; D possibly corresponds to TRBD1 (6 bases). Germline CDR1 PRHDT, CDR2 FYEKMQ (reference sequence). Trimming cost V 6 bases and J 5 bases, with 16 bases left between them. The CDR3 is made up of 14 amino acids.

This chain joins TRBV27 and TRBJ1-2; a possible D gene is TRBD1 (6 bases). Trimming pared 3 bases from V and 2 bases from J, leaving 19 bases between. The CDR3 has 17 amino acids. Germline V CDR1 and CDR2: MNHEY, SMNVEV (reference sequence). The chain's CDR3 is CASSLAGTQYPNYGYTF. CDR3 nucleotides: TGTGCCAGCAGTTTGGCTGGGACACAATACCCCAACTATGGCTACACCTTC.

The chain employs TRBV27 and TRBJ1-6; TRBD1 agrees at 12 bases. From germline, CDR1 is MNHEY and CDR2 SMNVEV (reference sequence). The CDR3 spans 18 residues. Losses at the gene ends were 6 bases for V and 9 bases for J; bases not matched to a gene: 15. The CDR3 coding sequence is TGTGCCAGCAGCGCCCTACCTTCCGGGACAGGGGGCTTTTCACCCCTCCACTTT. This gives the protein CASSALPSGTGGFSPLHF.

This clone was seen a few times. The gene calls are TRBV29-1 and TRBJ1-1, with no clear D. Between the trimmed V and J ends, which lost 4 bases and 1 base, there was a span of 10 bases. This CDR3 has 13 amino acids. The germline V gene has CDR1 SQVTM and CDR2 ANQGSEA. As DNA, the CDR3 is TGCAGCGTTGGTGGTCGAGCGAACACTGAAGCTTTCTTT. Translating gives CSVGGRANTEAFF.

This sequence joins TRBV5-8 and TRBJ1-2; 10 nucleotides match TRBD1. This CDR3 region has 14 residues. CDR1 and CDR2 (germline): SGHTS, YDEGEE. The trim removed 4 bases at V and 8 bases at J, leaving 8 bases unmatched. Here the CDR3 DNA reads TGTGCCAGCAGCGTGGGACAGGGGAGTTGGGGCTACACCTTC. It yields the protein CASSVGQGSWGYTF.

The chain employs TRBV27 and TRBJ1-6, with D perhaps TRBD1 (6 bases). Per the germline V gene, CDR1 is MNHEY and CDR2 is SMNVEV (reference sequence). There are 15 residues in the CDR3. Trimming pared 7 bases from V and 7 bases from J, leaving 17 bases between. The DNA of the CDR3 is TGTGCCAGCAAAAATACAGGGTCGGTCAATTCACCCCTCCACTTT. This encodes CASKNTGSVNSPLHF.

The rearrangement joins TRBV5-1 to TRBJ2-3; D is unclear. CDR3 length: 14 amino acids. Germline V CDR1 and CDR2: SGHRS, YFSETQ. V lost 5 bases, J lost 2 bases, and 12 bases lay in between. This CDR3 is CASRNEAHTDTQYF. In DNA, the CDR3 is TGCGCCAGCAGGAACGAGGCCCACACAGATACGCAGTATTTT. Full variable domain (remainder filled in from reference TRBV5-1 and TRBJ2-3): KAGVTQTPRYLIKTRGQQVTLSCSPISGHRSVSWYQQTPGQGLQFLFEYFSETQRNKGNFPGRFSGRQFSNSRSEMNVSTLELGDSALYLCASRNEAHTDTQYFGPGTRLTVL.

V gene TRBV6-4 combines with J gene TRBJ1-2; 11 bases fit TRBD1. This CDR3 is 15 amino acids long. J was trimmed by 6 bases and V by 5 bases; bases with no gene match: 8. CDR1 and CDR2 (germline): MRHNA, SNTAGT. CDR3 protein: CASSKEGTGGHGYTF. Written as DNA, the CDR3 is TGTGCCAGCAGTAAAGAGGGGACAGGGGGACATGGCTACACCTTC.

This chain joins TRBV6-4 and TRBJ2-5; D gene unclear. Trimming pared 2 bases from V and 5 bases from J, leaving 12 bases between. The CDR3 spans 14 residues. From germline, CDR1 is MRHNA and CDR2 SNTAGT. CDR3 in DNA: TGTGCCAGCAGTGACACGGAGCCTTTGGAGACCCAGTACTTC. Its protein product is CASSDTEPLETQYF.

The J gene is TRBJ2-5, the V gene TRBV2, with D tentatively TRBD1 (7 bases). V lost 10 bases and J 4 bases, leaving 16 bases between the germline ends. The germline V gene encodes CDR1 SNHLY and CDR2 FYNNEI. The CDR3 has 13 amino acids. For the CDR3, the DNA is TGTGCCACCTCAGGGGGGCTACGAGAGACCCAGTACTTC. Translating it yields CATSGGLRETQYF.

This clone has just a few counts. The rearrangement joins TRBV7-9 to TRBJ1-3; no clear D. CDR3 length: 16 residues. Germline V gene sequence: CDR1 SEHNR, CDR2 FQNEAQ (reference sequence). The V gene lost 0 bases and the J gene lost 4 bases, with 13 bases spanning the gap. The CDR3 nucleotides are TGTGCCAGCAGCTTAGCGCCCGGACTGAGGGGAAACACCATATATTTT. Translated, it gives CASSLAPGLRGNTIYF.

The CDR3 bases are TGTGCCAGCAGTACGAGGGCCTACGAGCAGTACTTC. Protein product: CASSTRAYEQYF. The V call is TRBV2, the J call TRBJ2-7; tentatively, D is TRBD2 (5 bases). The V and J ends lost 5 bases and 2 bases respectively, with 7 bases between them. CDR1 and CDR2 (germline): SNHLY, FYNNEI. This CDR3 contains 12 residues. Using reference TRBV2 and TRBJ2-7 for the parts outside the CDR3, the full variable domain is EPEVTQTPSHQVTQMGQEVILRCVPISNHLYFYWYRQILGQKVEFLVSFYNNEISEKSEIFDDQFSVERPDGSNFTLKIRSTKLEDSAMYFCASSTRAYEQYFGPGTRLTVT.

The chain is built from TRBV5-8 and TRBJ1-1; weak D call: TRBD1 (5 bases). Deletions cut 1 base from V and 8 bases from J, with 27 bases between. Germline CDR1 and CDR2: SGHTS and YDEGEE. CDR3 length equals 18 residues. The CDR3 sequence: CASSLKAGGAKQVQEAFF. The CDR3 DNA sequence: TGTGCCAGCAGCTTGAAGGCGGGGGGTGCAAAGCAGGTCCAAGAAGCTTTCTTT.

Points on this clone: Its ends do not fully match the called genes, so a read error is possible. This sequence joins TRBV7-7 and TRBJ2-3, with 10 bases identical to TRBD1. Germline values: CDR1 SSHAT, CDR2 FNYEAQ (reference sequence). There are 14 residues in the CDR3. The CDR3 DNA sequence: TGTGCTAGCAGCTTCGGACAGGGGGCAGATACGCAGTATTTT. Protein: CASSFGQGADTQYF.

The chain employs TRBV4-3 and TRBJ2-2, with D hard to call. CDR3 length: 17 amino acids. The germline CDR1 and CDR2 sequences are LGHNA and YSLEER. The germline V and J ends were trimmed by 0 bases and 2 bases, with 13 bases remaining between them. The CDR3 loop reads CASSQDYRVRNTGELFF. The CDR3 nucleotides are TGCGCCAGCAGCCAAGACTACCGAGTCCGTAACACCGGGGAGCTGTTTTTT.

This clone was picked up one time. The J gene is TRBJ2-1, the V gene TRBV19; D call uncertain. CDR3 size: 14 residues. Trimming took off 10 bases at V and 5 bases at J, with 18 bases between the two ends. Germline lookup yields CDR1 LNHDA and CDR2 SQIVND (reference sequence). CDR3 nucleotide sequence: TGTGCCACCACCCCTGGCTTTGTTAACAATGAGCAGTTCTTC. This sequence encodes CATTPGFVNNEQFF.

The rearrangement links TRBV18 to TRBJ2-1; D is possibly TRBD2 (5 bases). Germline assignment: CDR1 KGHSH and CDR2 LQKENI. The CDR3 runs to 16 residues. Trimming cost V 6 bases and J 2 bases, with 17 bases left between them. CDR3 in DNA: TGTGCCAGCTCTGGCCTTGGCACCGGGACCTACAATGAGCAGTTCTTC. Its protein product is CASSGLGTGTYNEQFF.